A single sample gave rise to the 21 T cell receptor beta chains below, sequenced in a study of blood T cell repertoires in COVID-19. The repertoire was sequenced with immunoSEQ multiplex PCR; TCRdb's copy has only in-frame clones and lacks some. The table records approximately 210,000 clones, approximately 82% of them present only once. Sample: peripheral blood. The receptors come from a man aged 45-65 years with active or convalescent COVID-19.

The chain carries TRBV13 and TRBJ2-1; 11 nucleotides match TRBD2. Germline V gives CDR1 PRHDT, CDR2 FYEKMQ (reference sequence). Trimming at V came to 5 bases and at J to 4 bases, leaving 7 bases not matched to a gene. This CDR3 is 16 amino acids long. The CDR3 loop reads CASSPLAGGGYNEQFF. The CDR3 DNA is TGTGCCAGCAGCCCGCTAGCGGGGGGTGGGTACAATGAGCAGTTCTTC. Combining the CDR3 with reference TRBV13 and TRBJ2-1 gives the whole variable domain AAGVIQSPRHLIKEKRETATLKCYPIPRHDTVYWYQQGPGQDPQFLISFYEKMQSDKGSIPDRFSAQQFSDYHSELNMSSLELGDSALYFCASSPLAGGGYNEQFFGPGTRLTVL.

The chain has TRBV7-8 and TRBJ1-1; a weak D match, TRBD1 (6 bases). The CDR3 totals 15 residues. Trimming cost V 4 bases and J 2 bases, with 14 bases left between them. Looked up from germline, CDR1 is SGHVS and CDR2 is FQNEAQ. The CDR3: CASSSKGGGNTEAFF. DNA of the CDR3: TGTGCCAGCAGCTCCAAGGGGGGGGGAAACACTGAAGCTTTCTTT.

The rearrangement joins TRBV11-2 to TRBJ2-7, with 7 bases aligning to TRBD2. Germline CDR1 SGHAT, CDR2 FQNNGV. The CDR3 length is 13 residues. Unmatched junction bases numbered 3, after V lost 1 base and J lost 6 bases. CDR3 sequence reads: CASSLGGGGEQYF. CDR3 coding DNA: TGTGCCAGCAGCTTAGGGGGCGGGGGCGAGCAGTACTTC.

The chain employs TRBV23-1 and TRBJ2-1; D is unclear. TRBV23-1 is designated an ORF whose function remains uncertain. Trimming removed 4 bases from V and 3 bases from J, with 10 bases in between. The CDR3 extends over 14 amino acids. The CDR3: CASSPLPGYNEQFF. In DNA form, the CDR3 reads TGCGCCAGCAGTCCCCTCCCGGGCTACAATGAGCAGTTCTTC.

The chain carries TRBV5-1 and TRBJ2-5; D is perhaps TRBD2 (6 bases). Germline CDR1 is SGHRS and CDR2 is YFSETQ. The CDR3 is 15 residues long. V shed 4 bases and J shed 4 bases, with 17 bases lying between them. CDR3 DNA: TGCGCCAGCAGCCCCCTGGCTGGAGCGGGAGAGACCCAGTACTTC. It codes for CASSPLAGAGETQYF.

V is TRBV5-4 and J is TRBJ2-4, with TRBD1 identical over 10 bases. The CDR3 runs to 15 residues. Germline V lookup: CDR1 SGHNT, CDR2 YYREEE (reference sequence). J was trimmed by 7 bases and V by 2 bases; bases with no gene match: 6. This chain's CDR3 is CASSFSGTGVNIQYF. The CDR3 region has the DNA TGTGCCAGCAGCTTTTCCGGGACAGGGGTTAACATTCAGTACTTC.

The chain joins TRBV5-4 to TRBJ2-4; TRBD2 agrees at 14 bases. Germline CDR1 SGHNT, CDR2 YYREEE (reference sequence). The ends lost 2 bases at V and 7 bases at J; junction bases unmatched: 5. The CDR3 runs 16 residues. CDR3 DNA: TGTGCCAGCAGCTTAGGACTAGCGGGAGGACGGAACATTCAGTACTTC. It translates to CASSLGLAGGRNIQYF.

The chain uses TRBV30 and TRBJ1-4; 7 positions agree with TRBD1. CDR1 is GTSNPN, CDR2 SVGIG, per germline (reference sequence). Trimming at V came to 2 bases and at J to 8 bases, leaving 11 bases not matched to a gene. This CDR3 region has 15 residues. The DNA for the CDR3 is TGTGCCTGGAGTCCTAAAGCAGGGGGAAGCGAAAAACTGTTTTTT. It codes for CAWSPKAGGSEKLFF.

This clone occurred a few times. The chain has TRBV28 and TRBJ2-2; D gene uncertain. V was trimmed by 3 bases and J by 0 bases, leaving 8 bases between them. The CDR3 contains 15 residues. CDR1 and CDR2 from the germline V gene are MDHEN and SYDVKM. Written as DNA, the CDR3 is TGTGCCAGCAGTTTGAGTCTGGCGAACACCGGGGAGCTGTTTTTT. It specifies CASSLSLANTGELFF. Together with reference TRBV28 and TRBJ2-2, the CDR3 gives the full variable domain: DVKVTQSSRYLVKRTGEKVFLECVQDMDHENMFWYRQDPGLGLRLIYFSYDVKMKEKGDIPEGYSVSREKKERFSLILESASTNQTSMYLCASSLSLANTGELFFGEGSRLTVL.

The chain recombines TRBV29-1 with TRBJ1-2; D gene unclear. The CDR3 has 12 residues. CDR1 is SQVTM, CDR2 ANQGSEA, per germline. The V gene lost 6 bases and the J gene lost 4 bases, with 12 bases spanning the gap. CDR3 protein: CSVETAVYGYTF. In DNA, the CDR3 is TGCAGCGTCGAAACGGCGGTCTATGGCTACACCTTC.

The rearrangement links TRBV27 to TRBJ1-2; possibly TRBD1 for D (6 bases). In germline, CDR1 is MNHEY, CDR2 SMNVEV (reference sequence). Trimming pared 6 bases from V and 4 bases from J, leaving 21 bases between. The CDR3 is made up of 16 amino acids. This CDR3 is CASSRPGTPRGYGYTF. The CDR3 bases are TGTGCCAGCAGCCGACCGGGGACACCCCGTGGCTATGGCTACACCTTC.

The chain links TRBV3-1 (or the pseudogene TRBV3-2) to TRBJ1-5, with D unclear. Germline CDR1 reads LGHDT; CDR2 reads YNNKEL (reference sequence). This CDR3 region has 12 residues. Trimming took off 7 bases at V and 2 bases at J, with 6 bases between the two ends. This CDR3 is CASKSGNQPQHF. The CDR3 DNA follows: TGTGCCAGCAAATCAGGCAATCAGCCCCAGCATTTT.

This rearrangement joins TRBV10-3 to TRBJ2-1; 9 positions agree with TRBD2. This CDR3 contains 14 residues. V lost 11 bases, J lost 8 bases, and 13 bases stayed unmatched. Per the germline V gene, CDR1 is ENHRY and CDR2 is SYGVKD. CDR3 DNA sequence: TGTGCCGTCGCGCCTAGCGGGATCTCGGATGAGCAGTTCTTC. Translation: CAVAPSGISDEQFF.

This chain uses TRBV19 with TRBJ1-1; D may be TRBD1 (6 bases). CDR1 and CDR2 from the germline V gene are LNHDA and SQIVND (reference sequence). This CDR3 contains 13 residues. V dropped 4 bases and J dropped 3 bases, with 9 bases sitting between them. DNA of the CDR3: TGTGCCAGTAGTACCGCAGGGGACACTGAAGCTTTCTTT. It encodes CASSTAGDTEAFF.

The CDR3 DNA is TGTGCCAGCAGTTTACGGGACAGGGGTACAGATACGCAGTATTTT. It translates to CASSLRDRGTDTQYF. V is TRBV6-5 and J is TRBJ2-3; 10 bases are shared with TRBD1. The CDR3 consists of 15 residues. Trimming removed 4 bases from V and 3 bases from J; junction bases left unmatched: 4. Germline V gene lookup returns CDR1 MNHEY and CDR2 SVGAGI.

The chain joins TRBV30 to TRBJ1-5; D is possibly TRBD1 (5 bases). This CDR3 spans 16 amino acids. Germline V CDR1 and CDR2: GTSNPN, SVGIG (reference sequence). The V end lost 0 bases, the J end lost 3 bases, and 15 bases lay between the germline ends. DNA for the CDR3: TGTGCCTGGAGTGTACGCAAGGGGAAGGCCAATCAGCCCCAGCATTTT. Amino acids: CAWSVRKGKANQPQHF.

The chain uses TRBV9 and TRBJ1-2; weak D call: TRBD1 (6 bases). CDR1 is SGDLS and CDR2 is YYNGEE in the germline V gene. V gave up 6 bases and J gave up 8 bases, with 23 bases separating them. CDR3 length: 15 residues. CDR3 sequence (DNA): TGTGCCAGCACCCCCGGGGGGGCCCCGAGGGGCGGCTACACCTTC. Amino acid sequence: CASTPGGAPRGGYTF.

The chain uses TRBV6-6 and TRBJ2-7; 13 nucleotides align to TRBD2. Trimming at V came to 5 bases and at J to 5 bases, leaving 6 bases not matched to a gene. The CDR3 extends over 15 amino acids. Germline loops: CDR1 MNHNY, CDR2 SVGAGI (reference sequence). The CDR3 loop reads CASSPGLAGANEQYF. CDR3 coding DNA: TGTGCCAGCAGTCCCGGACTAGCGGGAGCGAACGAGCAGTACTTC.

V is TRBV30 and J is TRBJ1-1; no definite D call. The CDR3 contains 18 residues. The germline V gene has CDR1 GTSNPN and CDR2 SVGIG (reference sequence). The V and J ends lost 1 base and 4 bases respectively, with 25 bases between them. The CDR3 loop is CAWSAYSATRNLSTEAFF. The DNA for the CDR3 is TGTGCCTGGAGTGCTTACTCAGCCACCAGGAACTTAAGCACTGAAGCTTTCTTT.

V usage is TRBV29-1 and J usage is TRBJ1-1, with a possible D match to TRBD1 (5 bases). Between the trimmed V and J ends, which lost 6 bases and 6 bases, there was a span of 14 bases. CDR1 SQVTM and CDR2 ANQGSEA come from the germline V gene. This CDR3 is 12 amino acids long. CDR3: CSVYRGPSEAFF. In DNA form, the CDR3 reads TGCAGCGTGTATAGGGGCCCCTCTGAAGCTTTCTTT.

This clone was detected only once. The genes are TRBV19 and TRBJ1-1; the D gene is possibly TRBD1 (5 bases). The germline gives CDR1 LNHDA, CDR2 SQIVND (reference sequence). V lost 10 bases and J 0 bases, leaving 21 bases between the germline ends. The length of the CDR3 is 16 residues. The CDR3: CATNRKGAGLNTEAFF. For the CDR3, the DNA is TGTGCCACCAATCGCAAAGGGGCAGGCCTGAACACTGAAGCTTTCTTT.